The rows below give T cell receptor beta chains drawn from one sample of a study of cytomegalovirus exposure and HLA in healthy donors. Profiling relied on immunoSEQ multiplex PCR, and the TCRdb table lists in-frame clones only, not all of them. The profile covers around 150,000 clones, with about 90% appearing a single time and approximately 2.9% taken by the ten largest. The material sequenced was PBMCs. All receptors come from a woman aged 18-35 years in good health and CMV-seropositive. Each CDR3 is given with its conserved first and last residue. The D gene is left open where the match is weak. Where a row states a size, it is once, few, many or the class of an expanded clone; other rows omit it.

clone_size j_call v_call d_call cdr3_nt cdr3_aa
- TRBJ2-7 TRBV6-1 - TGTGCCAGCAGTGAAGGAGGCAGGGGAAGAGAGCAGTACTTC CASSEGGRGREQYF
- TRBJ2-7 TRBV19 - TGTGCCAGTAAGGGAGGCGCCTACGAGCAGTACTTC CASKGGAYEQYF
- TRBJ2-7 TRBV6-5 - TGTGCCAGCAAACGACTCGCCAGCTCCTACGAGCAGTACTTC CASKRLASSYEQYF
- TRBJ2-5 TRBV28 TRBD1 TGTGCCAGCAGTTTACGACAGGGCAGAGAGACCCAGTACTTC CASSLRQGRETQYF
once TRBJ2-1 TRBV2 TRBD1 TGTGCCAGCAAAAAGACAGGGGAGAATGAGCAGTTCTTC CASKKTGENEQFF
few TRBJ1-2 TRBV7-9 - TGTGCCAGCAGCTTAGCGGCAGGGCCTAACTATGGCTACACCTTC CASSLAAGPNYGYTF
- TRBJ1-1 TRBV6-1 TRBD1 TGTGCCAGCAGCAAAAATATCGGACAGGGGGAAGCTTTCTTT CASSKNIGQGEAFF
- TRBJ1-3 TRBV10-3 - TGTGCCGCGGGGAGCTCTGGAAACACCATATATTTT CAAGSSGNTIYF
- TRBJ1-1 TRBV5-4 TRBD1 TGTGCCAGCAGCGGGTACGGACAGGGTGGATCTGAAGCTTTCTTT CASSGYGQGGSEAFF
- TRBJ2-3 TRBV7-3 TRBD2 TGTGCCAGCAGCTTAGGGAGCGGGAGCCCAGATACGCAGTATTTT CASSLGSGSPDTQYF
- TRBJ2-1 TRBV7-2 - TGTGCCAGCAGCCCCCCCGGGGGATACAATGAGCAGTTCTTC CASSPPGGYNEQFF
- TRBJ2-7 TRBV19 TRBD2 TGTGCCAGTAGTGCGACTAGCGGGAGTCACGAGCAGTACTTC CASSATSGSHEQYF
- TRBJ2-5 TRBV29-1 - TGCAGCGCCGGGCGGGCGGGAGAGACCCAGTACTTC CSAGRAGETQYF
- TRBJ2-7 TRBV14 TRBD1 TGTGCCAGCAGCCACCGGGACAGGGGGAAGGGCGAGCAGTACTTC CASSHRDRGKGEQYF
- TRBJ2-7 TRBV29-1 - TGCAGCGTTGAGGGCAGGGGAGGGGACGAGCAGTACTTC CSVEGRGGDEQYF
once TRBJ2-3 TRBV18 - TGTGCCAGCTCCCCGGGGTCTTTAGTTACAGATACGCAGTATTTT CASSPGSLVTDTQYF
- TRBJ1-4 TRBV30 - TGTGCCTGGACACCCGGGAACCTTAATGAAAAACTGTTTTTT CAWTPGNLNEKLFF
- TRBJ1-4 TRBV2 - TGTGCCAGCAACCCAGACGGGGAAAAACTGTTTTTT CASNPDGEKLFF
- TRBJ2-3 TRBV12-5 TRBD2 TGTGCTAGTCAAGGCGGGAGTACAGATACGCAGTATTTT CASQGGSTDTQYF
- TRBJ2-1 TRBV7-7 TRBD1 TGTGCCAGCAGCCCACTTCCGGACAGGGTCGAGCAGTTCTTC CASSPLPDRVEQFF
- TRBJ1-4 TRBV4-1 - TGCGCCAGCAGCCCACTTGTCGGTAATGAAAAACTGTTTTTT CASSPLVGNEKLFF
- TRBJ1-5 TRBV15 - TGTGCCACCAGCAGAGATCGGTTAGCTGACCAGGGATGGGGCAATCAGCCCCAGCATTTT CATSRDRLADQGWGNQPQHF
- TRBJ1-1 TRBV2 TRBD1 TGTGCCAGCAGTGAATTGGGACAGAGAACTGAAGCTTTCTTT CASSELGQRTEAFF
- TRBJ2-5 TRBV6-6 - TGTGCCAGCAGTTACCAGGGGGAGACCCAGTACTTC CASSYQGETQYF
- TRBJ2-7 TRBV7-9 - TGTGCCAGCAGCTTAAGTATGGTCGCAGGGGCCTACGAGCAGTACTTC CASSLSMVAGAYEQYF
once TRBJ2-7 TRBV12-5 TRBD1 TGTGCTAGTGGTGGGGACAGGGGCGACGAGCAGTACTTC CASGGDRGDEQYF
- TRBJ2-2 TRBV5-1 TRBD1 TGCGCCAGCAGCTTGTCGGGACAGGGTTGGCGTCGGGAGCTGTTTTTT CASSLSGQGWRRELFF
once TRBJ1-3 TRBV30 - TGTGCCTGGAGAGGGGGCTCTGGAAACACCATATATTTT CAWRGGSGNTIYF
- TRBJ2-2 TRBV7-3 TRBD2 TGTGCCAGCAGCTTAGCGGGAGGGAACACCGGGGAGCTGTTTTTT CASSLAGGNTGELFF
- TRBJ2-1 TRBV27 TRBD2 TGTGCCAGCAGTTTCTTTGGCGGGGGGAACTCCTACAATGAGCAGTTCTTC CASSFFGGGNSYNEQFF
- TRBJ2-1 TRBV30 TRBD1 TGTGCCTGGACGCTTACAGGGGTAGGTGAGCAGTTCTTC CAWTLTGVGEQFF
- TRBJ2-1 TRBV4-2 TRBD2 TGTGCCAGCAGCCAAGAGGGGACTAGGGGGAACAATGAGCAGTTCTTC CASSQEGTRGNNEQFF
- TRBJ1-1 TRBV27 - TGTGCCAGCAGTTCCTCGGACAGACTAGAAGCTTTCTTT CASSSSDRLEAFF
- TRBJ2-4 TRBV9 - TGTGCCAGCAGCCCCCGGTTGGCCAAAAACATTCAGTACTTC CASSPRLAKNIQYF
- TRBJ2-5 TRBV9 - TGTGCCAGCAGCGTAGCTTCAGGGTGGGTGATCCAAGAGACCCAGTACTTC CASSVASGWVIQETQYF
once TRBJ2-7 TRBV13 - TGTGCCAGCAGCTACGGGGTCCGTCCCGAGCAGTACTTC CASSYGVRPEQYF
- TRBJ1-2 TRBV4-2 - TGTGCCAGCAGCCAATCCCAGGGATCCGGCTACACCTTC CASSQSQGSGYTF
- TRBJ1-3 TRBV18 - TGTGCCAGCTCCCCTCAGGGAAACACCATATATTTT CASSPQGNTIYF
- TRBJ1-2 TRBV2 - TGTGCCAGCATTCAGGGGACCTATGGCTACACCTTC CASIQGTYGYTF
- TRBJ2-1 TRBV27 TRBD1 TGTGCCAGCAGTGTGGACAGGGCGACCTCCTACAATGAGCAGTTCTTC CASSVDRATSYNEQFF
- TRBJ1-1 TRBV13 - TGTGCCAGCAGGGTACCAGGGGTGGGAGAAGCTTTCTTT CASRVPGVGEAFF
- TRBJ1-1 TRBV6-6 TRBD1 TGTGCCAGCAGTTACATCCAGGGGGGCTTGAACACTGAAGCTTTCTTT CASSYIQGGLNTEAFF
once TRBJ2-3 TRBV19 TRBD1 TGTGCCAGTAGTTCCGGGACAGGGCCCACAGATACGCAGTATTTT CASSSGTGPTDTQYF
- TRBJ1-2 TRBV5-1 TRBD1 TGCGCCAGCAGCTTGGCAACAGGGGGCGCGCACTATGGCTACACCTTC CASSLATGGAHYGYTF
- TRBJ2-5 TRBV5-8 TRBD2 TGTGCCAGCAGCCGGGGACTAGCGGGTAGAGAGACCCAGTACTTC CASSRGLAGRETQYF
- TRBJ2-7 TRBV15 - TGTGCCACCAGCAGAGATGTTGCGGCCAGTTCCTACGAGCAGTACTTC CATSRDVAASSYEQYF
- TRBJ1-6 TRBV7-9 - TGTGCCAGCAGCTTAGCGTCAACAGCTACCGTCTATAATTCACCCCTCCACTTT CASSLASTATVYNSPLHF
- TRBJ2-5 TRBV7-9 - TGTGCCAGCAGCGCACGGGGGGAGACCCAGTACTTC CASSARGETQYF
- TRBJ2-3 TRBV7-7 - TGTGCCAGCAGCTCCGGAGGGGCAGATACGCAGTATTTT CASSSGGADTQYF
- TRBJ2-7 TRBV12-5 - TGTGCTAGTGGTTTCGGAGGGGACTACGAGCAGTACTTC CASGFGGDYEQYF
- TRBJ2-1 TRBV6-1 - TGTGCCAGCAGTGAGTGGCCCCCCGTCAATGAGCAGTTCTTC CASSEWPPVNEQFF
- TRBJ2-7 TRBV28 TRBD2 TGTGCCAGCAGACCGACTAGCGGCATCTCCTACGAGCAGTACTTC CASRPTSGISYEQYF
- TRBJ1-3 TRBV7-2 TRBD1 TGTGCCAGCAGCTTAGCGCTCCGCAACAGGGGGCATTTTGGAAACACCATATATTTT CASSLALRNRGHFGNTIYF
- TRBJ1-1 TRBV5-8 - TGTGCCAGCAGCTCAATCCGGCGCAGGGGTCGCGGCACTGAAGCTTTCTTT CASSSIRRRGRGTEAFF